This T cell receptor (beta chain) originates from a study of OX40 agonist ivuxolimab in advanced cancers. General notes on the study: The costimulatory receptor OX40 (CD134) was targeted by ivuxolimab, a fully human IgG2 agonistic monoclonal antibody. Intravenous ivuxolimab was administered to patients every 2 weeks at six dose levels: 0.01, 0.1, 0.3, 1.5, 3 and 10 mg/kg. Of the approximately 50 patients in dose escalation, 19 had hepatocellular carcinoma, roughly 15 had melanoma, 9 had renal cell carcinoma and 9 had head and neck cancer. The dose-escalation cohort was about 86% male with a mean age of about 58 years, ranging from 23 to 79. Patients were allowed to have had prior anti-PD-1, anti-PD-L1 or anti-CTLA-4 therapy, and 30% to 50% of the dose-escalation patients had previously received checkpoint inhibitors. Partial responses occurred in three dose-escalation patients: two with cutaneous melanoma and one with hepatocellular carcinoma. Peripheral TCRbeta sequencing was intended to test whether TCR sequence diversity was altered and clonal T-cell expansion was caused by ivuxolimab. The paper covers the monotherapy dose-escalation part of the phase I ivuxolimab trial, which included N of about 51 patients. Overall results and qualifications from the work: Clonal expansion of both CD4+ and CD8+ blood T cells was observed from baseline to week 6 at doses 0.1 to 3.0 mg/kg. In the 0.1-3.0 mg/kg groups, partial responders had among the lowest normalized peripheral clonal expansion, particularly in CD8+ T cells. After ivuxolimab, expanded clones were on average more numerous among CD8+ T cells than among CD4+ T cells. Low levels of normalized T-cell clonal expansion were also shown by some nonresponding patients. Which antigens the clonally expanded peripheral T cells were specific for was not determined.

Of note for this clone: The specificity of this receptor is unknown. No clone much larger than this one lies a single base away; base qualities are absent.

Genomic DNA was isolated from the sorted cells so that the TCRbeta CDR3 region could be sequenced. The immunoSEQ Assay was used to sequence the TCRbeta CDR3 regions. TCRdb re-hosts the immuneACCESS table, in-frame sequences only. Its copies lack some clones; in the studies checked, an unresolved V gene accounts for under half of them, and the cause for the rest is not known. The sample has roughly 19,000 clones on record, 79% of them singletons. The top ten clonotypes cover about 30% of the sample. Patients with a history of autoimmune disease or receiving systemic immunosuppression were excluded from the trial. Peripheral blood for TCR sequencing was drawn from every dose cohort at baseline, at cycle 4 day 1 and at cycle 7 day 1. Samples were obtained from an open-label, multicenter, first-in-human phase I dose-escalation trial of ivuxolimab. Adults with locally advanced or metastatic melanoma, renal cell, hepatocellular, or head and neck squamous cell carcinoma were enrolled in the trial. Before TCR sequencing, CD4+ T cells and CD8+ T cells were sorted from peripheral blood as separate populations.

The CDR3 runs 13 residues from the cysteine to the phenylalanine. Only the CDR3 region is kept as DNA, spanning 39 bases read in frame from base 1. V and J are truncated by 2 bases and 4 bases respectively, leaving an intervening sequence of 6 bases. Sequences SGHNT (CDR1) and YYREEE (CDR2) are obtained from the germline V gene (reference sequence). The source material was CD4+ or CD8+ T cells sorted from blood, sampled in a trial of the OX40 agonist ivuxolimab. The chain is assembled from TRBV5-4 and TRBJ2-2, with no confident D gene call. The sequence was collected from an adult with an advanced solid tumor such as melanoma, head and neck, liver or kidney cancer. CDR3 loop: CASSLKPTGELFF. Read as DNA, the sequence is TGTGCCAGCAGCTTAAAGCCCACCGGGGAGCTGTTTTTT. This CDR3, with the reference TRBV5-4 and TRBJ2-2 proteins standing in past its ends, gives the full variable domain ETGVTQSPTHLIKTRGQQVTLRCSSQSGHNTVSWYQQALGQGPQFIFQYYREEENGRGNFPPRFSGLQFPNYSSELNVNALELDDSALYLCASSLKPTGELFFGEGSRLTVL.